The 30 T cell receptor beta chains presented below share a single source sample, sequenced in a study of T cell responses to AZD1222 COVID-19 vaccine. Generated by immunoSEQ multiplex PCR, the TCRdb table keeps only in-frame clones and is missing some. The sample includes 90,000 to 110,000 clones, around 87% of them seen just once. The sample consisted of peripheral blood, taken 28 days after the second AZD1222 dose. The receptor source for this set is an adult who received the AZD1222 COVID-19 vaccine.

The V gene is TRBV9, the J gene TRBJ1-2; 9 positions agree with TRBD1. Unmatched junction bases numbered 10, after V lost 4 bases and J lost 6 bases. This CDR3 spans 15 amino acids. From germline, CDR1 is SGDLS and CDR2 YYNGEE. The CDR3 DNA sequence: TGTGCCAGCAGCCTCCCCAGGACAGGGGATGATGGCTACACCTTC. Its translation is CASSLPRTGDDGYTF.

The chain couples TRBV9 to TRBJ1-3; D remains unclear. Deletions cut 4 bases from V and 4 bases from J, with 15 bases between. CDR3 length: 15 amino acids. CDR1 and CDR2 (germline): SGDLS, YYNGEE. The chain's CDR3 is CASSLEEGVGNTIYF. CDR3 nucleotides: TGTGCCAGCAGCCTAGAGGAGGGAGTGGGAAACACCATATATTTT.

This clone has only a few counts. The sample has other DNA sequences that encode this CDR3 too. The chain is built from TRBV29-1 and TRBJ1-2; 10 bases align to TRBD1. Germline trimming cut 7 bases from V and 2 bases from J; bases unmatched to any gene: 4. Germline CDR1 and CDR2: SQVTM and ANQGSEA. The CDR3 totals 13 residues. The CDR3 sequence is CSARTGGNYGYTF. The CDR3 nucleotides are TGCAGCGCCCGGACAGGGGGGAACTATGGCTACACCTTC. Full variable domain (remainder filled in from reference TRBV29-1 and TRBJ1-2): SAVISQKPSRDICQRGTSLTIQCQVDSQVTMMFWYRQQPGQSLTLIATANQGSEATYESGFVIDKFPISRPNLTFSTLTVSNMSPEDSSIYLCSARTGGNYGYTFGSGTRLTVV.

The J gene is TRBJ1-5, the V gene TRBV6-6; no clear D. The V and J ends lost 6 bases and 3 bases respectively, with 6 bases between them. Germline CDR1 reads MNHNY; CDR2 reads SVGAGI (reference sequence). The CDR3 has 12 amino acids. The CDR3 DNA follows: TGTGCCAGCAGCCCTATCAATCAGCCCCAGCATTTT. The encoded protein is CASSPINQPQHF.

The chain is built from TRBV5-4 and TRBJ2-3; TRBD2 agrees at 7 bases. The CDR3 spans 14 residues. Per the germline V gene, CDR1 is SGHNT and CDR2 is YYREEE (reference sequence). The V and J ends lost 4 bases and 1 base, in that order; junction bases with no gene match: 3. The CDR3 DNA is TGTGCCAGCAGCCCTCTAGCGGGCACAGATACGCAGTATTTT. Protein: CASSPLAGTDTQYF. The full variable domain, its missing parts supplied by reference TRBV5-4 and TRBJ2-3, is ETGVTQSPTHLIKTRGQQVTLRCSSQSGHNTVSWYQQALGQGPQFIFQYYREEENGRGNFPPRFSGLQFPNYSSELNVNALELDDSALYLCASSPLAGTDTQYFGPGTRLTVL.

This clone was seen a handful of times. The chain is built from TRBV4-1 and TRBJ2-2; tentatively, D is TRBD2 (5 bases). The CDR3 has 19 amino acids. In germline, CDR1 is MGHRA, CDR2 YSYEKL. Between the trimmed V and J ends, which lost 0 bases and 2 bases, there was a span of 19 bases. CDR3 coding DNA: TGCGCCAGCAGCCAAGAGCCTAGAGCGGCAATTCCTAACACCGGGGAGCTGTTTTTT. Its translation: CASSQEPRAAIPNTGELFF.

The rearrangement joins TRBV7-9 to TRBJ1-2, with D possibly being TRBD1 (5 bases). The CDR3 covers 15 residues. The V gene's germline CDR1 is SEHNR and CDR2 FQNEAQ (reference sequence). Trimming shortened V by 5 bases and J by 3 bases, and 16 bases separated the two germline ends. The CDR3: CASSAKGGVDYGYTF. The CDR3 DNA sequence: TGTGCCAGCAGCGCCAAGGGAGGGGTAGACTATGGCTACACCTTC.

This rearrangement joins TRBV24-1 to TRBJ2-3, with D perhaps matching TRBD1 (6 bases). Trimming shortened V by 4 bases and J by 5 bases, and 18 bases separated the two germline ends. This CDR3 contains 16 residues. The V gene's germline CDR1 is KGHDR and CDR2 SFDVKD. DNA of the CDR3: TGTGCCACCAGTGACCCCGGGACATCCCAGAGAGATACGCAGTATTTT. Encoded protein: CATSDPGTSQRDTQYF.

The rearrangement links TRBV12-5 to TRBJ1-5, with D unresolved. The CDR3 runs 15 residues. Germline V gene sequence: CDR1 LGHNT, CDR2 FRNRAP. Trimming took 0 bases from V and 7 from J, leaving 13 bases between them. The chain's CDR3 is CASGLVPEGGQPQHF. CDR3 sequence (DNA): TGTGCTAGTGGTTTGGTACCGGAAGGAGGACAGCCCCAGCATTTT.

A note on this clone: Additional DNA sequences in this sample encode the identical CDR3. J is TRBJ1-3 and V is TRBV30; TRBD1 is a possible D gene (5 bases). CDR3 length: 13 amino acids. Per germline, CDR1 GTSNPN and CDR2 SVGIG (reference sequence). Trimming took 5 bases from V and 0 from J, leaving 8 bases between them. CDR3 in amino acids: CAWSGSSGNTIYF. In DNA, the CDR3 is TGTGCCTGGTCAGGGAGCTCTGGAAACACCATATATTTT.

J is TRBJ1-1 and V is TRBV6-5; the D is unclear. The CDR3 spans 14 residues. V lost 2 bases and J lost 1, with 8 bases in between. Germline-derived CDR1 and CDR2 are MNHEY and SVGAGI. The CDR3 protein is CASSYRRANTEAFF. The DNA of the CDR3 is TGTGCCAGCAGTTACAGACGGGCGAACACTGAAGCTTTCTTT.

Concerning this clone itself: The germline gene is not matched at one end of the junction; a read error may be the cause. The chain uses TRBV5-1 and TRBJ2-7; 9 nucleotides line up with TRBD2. The CDR3 spans 12 residues. CDR1 and CDR2 (germline): SGHRS, YFSETQ. CDR3 coding DNA: TGCGCCAGCAGCCGAGCGGGAGGACCCACCGACTTC. Protein: CASSRAGGPTDF.

The gene calls are TRBV25-1 and TRBJ2-1; 10 nucleotides agree with TRBD1. Trimming removed 1 base from V and 4 bases from J; junction bases left unmatched: 4. The CDR3 sequence is 16 residues long. Germline lookup yields CDR1 MGHDK and CDR2 SYGVNS. Here the CDR3 reads CASSEWGQGFYNEQFF. As DNA, the CDR3 is TGTGCCAGCAGTGAATGGGGACAGGGGTTTTACAATGAGCAGTTCTTC.

The chain couples TRBV19 to TRBJ2-7, with unresolved D. CDR3 length: 13 amino acids. Trimming pared 3 bases from V and 6 bases from J, leaving 12 bases between. Germline lookup yields CDR1 LNHDA and CDR2 SQIVND (reference sequence). DNA for the CDR3: TGTGCCAGTAGTATTGCAAAGGGAAGCGAGCAGTACTTC. This codes for CASSIAKGSEQYF.

The chain recombines TRBV30 with TRBJ1-6; D remains ambiguous. V was clipped by 2 bases and J by 10 bases, with 12 bases between them. CDR1 and CDR2 (germline): GTSNPN, SVGIG (reference sequence). The CDR3 spans 13 residues. The CDR3 protein is CAWSPPGRSPLHF. Written as DNA, the CDR3 is TGTGCCTGGAGTCCCCCCGGAAGATCACCCCTCCACTTT.

J is TRBJ2-2 and V is TRBV7-8; 9 nucleotides agree with TRBD1. CDR1 and CDR2 from the germline V gene are SGHVS and FQNEAQ. The length of the CDR3 is 14 residues. Losses at the gene ends were 5 bases for V and 7 bases for J; bases not matched to a gene: 5. In DNA, the CDR3 is TGTGCCAGCAGCCCGGGACAGGGTGGCGGGGAGCTGTTTTTT. Translated, it gives CASSPGQGGGELFF.

This rearrangement joins TRBV4-1 to TRBJ1-2, with D possibly TRBD1 on 6 matching bases. Looked up from germline, CDR1 is MGHRA and CDR2 is YSYEKL. V lost 1 base and J lost 8, with 11 bases in between. This CDR3 has 13 amino acids. CDR3 sequence: CASSQGRGDGYTF. The CDR3 DNA is TGCGCCAGCAGCCAAGGAAGGGGGGACGGCTACACCTTC.

The chain links TRBV5-4 to TRBJ2-7, with D tentatively TRBD1 or TRBD2 (5 bases each). From germline, CDR1 is SGHNT and CDR2 YYREEE (reference sequence). The V gene lost 4 bases and the J gene lost 6 bases, with 20 bases spanning the gap. CDR3 length: 15 residues. The CDR3 DNA reads TGTGCCAGCAGCCGAGGGACGACGTCGAGGCCCGAGCAGTACTTC. It specifies CASSRGTTSRPEQYF. The variable domain in full, completed from reference TRBV5-4 and TRBJ2-7, reads ETGVTQSPTHLIKTRGQQVTLRCSSQSGHNTVSWYQQALGQGPQFIFQYYREEENGRGNFPPRFSGLQFPNYSSELNVNALELDDSALYLCASSRGTTSRPEQYFGPGTRLTVT.

As DNA, the CDR3 is TGTGCCAGCAGTTTAGGCTTGAATCAGCCCCAGCATTTT. This codes for CASSLGLNQPQHF. The chain combines TRBV27 with TRBJ1-5; no firm D call. The CDR3 length is 13 residues. CDR1 and CDR2 (germline): MNHEY, SMNVEV (reference sequence). Trimming took off 2 bases at V and 4 bases at J, with 6 bases between the two ends.

The chain employs TRBV27 and TRBJ2-3; D is unresolved. Trimming removed 5 bases at V and 0 bases at J, with 15 bases between. In germline, CDR1 is MNHEY, CDR2 SMNVEV (reference sequence). The CDR3 is 16 residues long. DNA of the CDR3: TGTGCCAGCAGTCCCTATCAGATTACTAGCACAGATACGCAGTATTTT. Translation: CASSPYQITSTDTQYF.

The chain recombines TRBV7-2 with TRBJ2-7, with 9 bases aligning to TRBD2. The CDR3 extends over 16 amino acids. Germline CDR1 is SGHTA and CDR2 is FQGNSA. The V gene end was trimmed by 1 base and the J gene end by 0 bases; junction bases not matched to a gene: 4. The CDR3 coding sequence is TGTGCCAGCAGCTTAGTAGCGGGGGCGAACTCCTACGAGCAGTACTTC. It is translated as CASSLVAGANSYEQYF.

This chain joins TRBV19 and TRBJ1-2; D remains ambiguous. The CDR3 consists of 13 residues. The germline V and J ends were trimmed by 5 bases and 2 bases, with 9 bases remaining between them. The germline V gene has CDR1 LNHDA and CDR2 SQIVND (reference sequence). The CDR3 region has the DNA TGTGCCAGTAGTGACACGCGAAACTATGGCTACACCTTC. Its translation: CASSDTRNYGYTF. Supplemented by reference TRBV19 and TRBJ1-2, the full variable domain reads DGGITQSPKYLFRKEGQNVTLSCEQNLNHDAMYWYRQDPGQGLRLIYYSQIVNDFQKGDIAEGYSVSREKKESFPLTVTSAQKNPTAFYLCASSDTRNYGYTFGSGTRLTVV.

The V call is TRBV7-9, the J call TRBJ2-2; D is unclear. V lost 1 base, J lost 7 bases, and 7 bases lay in between. CDR1 and CDR2 from the germline V gene are SEHNR and FQNEAQ (reference sequence). The CDR3 is 13 residues long. The CDR3 spells CASSLGGFGELFF. Here the CDR3 DNA reads TGTGCCAGCAGCTTAGGGGGATTCGGGGAGCTGTTTTTT.

This chain links TRBV19 with TRBJ2-2; D tentatively fits TRBD1 or TRBD2 (5 bases each). Germline values: CDR1 LNHDA, CDR2 SQIVND (reference sequence). V lost 4 bases and J lost 4, with 13 bases in between. There are 15 residues in the CDR3. The CDR3 here is CASSNAAGATGELFF. The CDR3 region has the DNA TGTGCCAGTAGTAACGCCGCCGGGGCCACCGGGGAGCTGTTTTTT.

This CDR3 is CAIRDLGLALTGELFF. The CDR3, as DNA: TGTGCCATCAGAGATCTGGGACTAGCGTTGACCGGGGAGCTGTTTTTT. This chain joins TRBV10-3 and TRBJ2-2; 10 bases are a match to TRBD2. The CDR3 has 16 residues. J was trimmed by 5 bases and V by 6 bases; bases with no gene match: 9. CDR1 and CDR2 from the germline V gene are ENHRY and SYGVKD.

The chain couples TRBV7-9 to TRBJ2-7; TRBD1 aligns across 7 bases. CDR1 SEHNR and CDR2 FQNEAQ come from the germline V gene (reference sequence). This CDR3 has 16 amino acids. The V gene end was trimmed by 1 base and the J gene end by 0 bases; junction bases not matched to a gene: 6. In nucleotides, the CDR3 is TGTGCCAGCAGCTTAGTAAGTCGGACAGGCTCCTACGAGCAGTACTTC. It specifies CASSLVSRTGSYEQYF.

The rearrangement joins TRBV6-1 to TRBJ2-5; D is unresolved. This CDR3 is 13 amino acids long. Germline values: CDR1 MNHNS, CDR2 SASEGT. Trimming shortened V by 6 bases and J by 0 bases, and 8 bases separated the two germline ends. The CDR3, as DNA: TGTGCCAGCAGCCGCCACAACCAAGAGACCCAGTACTTC. Encoded protein: CASSRHNQETQYF.

This CDR3 reads CASASLDSYGYTF. As DNA, the CDR3 is TGTGCCAGCGCGTCATTGGACTCCTATGGCTACACCTTC. The rearrangement joins TRBV6-5 to TRBJ1-2, with D uncertain. Germline V CDR1 and CDR2: MNHEY, SVGAGI. Between the trimmed V and J ends, which lost 8 bases and 4 bases, there was a span of 14 bases. This CDR3 region has 13 residues.

This clone was detected a few times. The chain uses TRBV6-4 and TRBJ2-2; D gene uncertain. CDR1 is MRHNA and CDR2 is SNTAGT in the germline V gene. The CDR3 sequence is 13 residues long. Deletions cut 4 bases from V and 1 base from J, with 4 bases between. The CDR3 bases are TGTGCCAGCAGTGCGGGGAACACCGGGGAGCTGTTTTTT. It encodes CASSAGNTGELFF.

The chain couples TRBV24-1 to TRBJ2-1; 9 positions match TRBD2. J gave up 7 bases and V 0 bases, and 3 bases lay outside the gene matches. The CDR3 extends over 15 amino acids. Looked up from germline, CDR1 is KGHDR and CDR2 is SFDVKD. The CDR3 sequence: CATSDLGGRGNEQFF. CDR3 in DNA: TGTGCCACCAGTGATTTGGGCGGGAGGGGAAATGAGCAGTTCTTC.